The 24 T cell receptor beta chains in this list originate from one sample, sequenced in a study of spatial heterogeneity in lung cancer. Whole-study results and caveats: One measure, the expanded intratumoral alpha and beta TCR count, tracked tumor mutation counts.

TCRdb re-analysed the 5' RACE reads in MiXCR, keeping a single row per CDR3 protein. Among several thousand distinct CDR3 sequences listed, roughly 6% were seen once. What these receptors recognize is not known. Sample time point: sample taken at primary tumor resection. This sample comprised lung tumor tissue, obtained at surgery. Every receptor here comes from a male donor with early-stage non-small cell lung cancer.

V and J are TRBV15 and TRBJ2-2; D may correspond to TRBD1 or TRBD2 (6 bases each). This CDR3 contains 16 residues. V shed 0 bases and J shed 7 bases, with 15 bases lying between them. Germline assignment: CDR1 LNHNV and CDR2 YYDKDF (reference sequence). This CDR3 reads CATSRDTRGPLGELFF. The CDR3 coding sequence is TGTGCCACCAGCAGAGATACTCGGGGGCCCCTCGGGGAGCTGTTTTTT.

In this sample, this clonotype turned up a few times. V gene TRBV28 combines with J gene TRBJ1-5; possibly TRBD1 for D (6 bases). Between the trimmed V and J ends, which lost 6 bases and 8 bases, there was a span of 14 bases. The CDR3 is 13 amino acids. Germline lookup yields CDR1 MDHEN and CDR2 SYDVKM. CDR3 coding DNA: TGTGCCAGCAGGAAGGGGGTAAGGAAGCCCCAGCATTTT. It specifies CASRKGVRKPQHF.

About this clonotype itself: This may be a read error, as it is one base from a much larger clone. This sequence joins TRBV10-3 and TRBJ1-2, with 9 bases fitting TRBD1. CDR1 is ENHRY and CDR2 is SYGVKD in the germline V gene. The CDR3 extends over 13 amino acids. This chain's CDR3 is CAISGQGSYGYNF. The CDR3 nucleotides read TGTGCCATCAGCGGACAGGGGTCATATGGCTACAACTTC.

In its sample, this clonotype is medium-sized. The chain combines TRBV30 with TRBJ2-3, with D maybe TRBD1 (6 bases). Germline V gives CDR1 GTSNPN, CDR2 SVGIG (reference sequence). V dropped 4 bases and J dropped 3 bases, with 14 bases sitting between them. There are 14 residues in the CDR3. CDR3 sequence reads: CAWTALGATDTQYF. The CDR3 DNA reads TGTGCCTGGACCGCTTTGGGGGCTACAGATACGCAGTATTTT.

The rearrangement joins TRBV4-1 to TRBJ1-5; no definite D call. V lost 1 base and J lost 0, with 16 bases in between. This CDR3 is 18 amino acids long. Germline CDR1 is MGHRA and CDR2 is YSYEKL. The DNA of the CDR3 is TGCGCCAGCAGCCAAGTAATTCTCGGTCAGGCTAGCAATCAGCCCCAGCATTTT. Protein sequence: CASSQVILGQASNQPQHF.

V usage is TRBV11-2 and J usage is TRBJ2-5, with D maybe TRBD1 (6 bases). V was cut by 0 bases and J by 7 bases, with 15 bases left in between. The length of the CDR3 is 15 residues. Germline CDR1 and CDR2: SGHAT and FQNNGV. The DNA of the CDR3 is TGTGCCAGCAGCTTAGAGCCTGCAGGGGCTGGGACCCAGTACTTC. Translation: CASSLEPAGAGTQYF.

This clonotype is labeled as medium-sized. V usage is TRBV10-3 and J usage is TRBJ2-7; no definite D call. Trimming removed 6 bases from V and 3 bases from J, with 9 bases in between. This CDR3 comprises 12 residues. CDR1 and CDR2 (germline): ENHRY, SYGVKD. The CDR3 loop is CAIRALVYEQYF. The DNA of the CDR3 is TGTGCCATCAGGGCCTTAGTCTACGAGCAGTACTTC.

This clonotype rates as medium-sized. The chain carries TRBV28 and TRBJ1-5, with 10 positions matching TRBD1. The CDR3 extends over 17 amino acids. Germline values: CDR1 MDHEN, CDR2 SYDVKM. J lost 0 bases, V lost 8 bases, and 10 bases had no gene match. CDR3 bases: TGTGCCAGCCATAGGGACAGGGGTCCGTATAGCAATCAGCCCCAGCATTTT. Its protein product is CASHRDRGPYSNQPQHF.

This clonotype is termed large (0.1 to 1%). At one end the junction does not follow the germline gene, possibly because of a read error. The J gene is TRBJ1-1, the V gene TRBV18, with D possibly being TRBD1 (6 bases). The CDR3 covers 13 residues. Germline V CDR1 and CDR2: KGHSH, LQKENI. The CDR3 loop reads CASSPQGGTEAFF. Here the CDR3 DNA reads TGTGCCAGCTCTCCACAGGGAGGCACTGAAGCTTTCTTT.

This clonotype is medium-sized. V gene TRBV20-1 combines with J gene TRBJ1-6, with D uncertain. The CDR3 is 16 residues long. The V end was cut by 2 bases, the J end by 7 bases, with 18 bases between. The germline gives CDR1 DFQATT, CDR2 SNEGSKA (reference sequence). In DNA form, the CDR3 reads TGCAGTGCTAGATCGGTCGCAGCCTTGGTCAATTCACCCCTCCACTTT. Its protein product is CSARSVAALVNSPLHF.

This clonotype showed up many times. For the CDR3, the DNA is TGTGCCAGCAGTTTTCCGGGACTAGCGATCACCGGGGAGCTGTTTTTT. Residues: CASSFPGLAITGELFF. The chain links TRBV28 to TRBJ2-2; 10 bases agree with TRBD2. The trim removed 3 bases at V and 4 bases at J, leaving 5 bases unmatched. The CDR3 is 16 residues long. Germline values: CDR1 MDHEN, CDR2 SYDVKM.

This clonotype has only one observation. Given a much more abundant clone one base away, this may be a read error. The CDR3 DNA follows: TGTGCCTGTCGGGGGGACTATGGCTACACCTTC. Amino acids: CACRGDYGYTF. This rearrangement joins TRBV30 to TRBJ1-2, with TRBD1 as a possible D gene (5 bases). The ends were cut back, 6 bases at V and 3 bases at J, with 8 bases in the middle. The CDR3 contains 11 residues. The germline CDR1 and CDR2 sequences are GTSNPN and SVGIG (reference sequence).

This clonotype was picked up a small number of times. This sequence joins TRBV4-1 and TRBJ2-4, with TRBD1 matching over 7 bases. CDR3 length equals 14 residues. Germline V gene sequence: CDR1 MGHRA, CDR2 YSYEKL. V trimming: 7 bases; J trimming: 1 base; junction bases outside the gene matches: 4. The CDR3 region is CASTQTGAKNIQYF. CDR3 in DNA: TGCGCCAGCACCCAGACAGGGGCCAAAAACATTCAGTACTTC.

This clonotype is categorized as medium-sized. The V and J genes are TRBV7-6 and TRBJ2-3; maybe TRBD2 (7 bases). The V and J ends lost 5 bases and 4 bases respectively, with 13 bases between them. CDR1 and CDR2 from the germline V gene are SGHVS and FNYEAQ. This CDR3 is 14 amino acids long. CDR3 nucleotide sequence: TGTGCCAGCAGCCTAGGGGGGGGGGCAGATACGCAGTATTTT. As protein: CASSLGGGADTQYF. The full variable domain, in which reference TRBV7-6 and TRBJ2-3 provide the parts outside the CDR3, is GAGVSQSPRYKVTKRGQDVALRCDPISGHVSLYWYRQALGQGPEFLTYFNYEAQQDKSGLPNDRFSAERPEGSISTLTIQRTEQRDSAMYRCASSLGGGADTQYFGPGTRLTVL.

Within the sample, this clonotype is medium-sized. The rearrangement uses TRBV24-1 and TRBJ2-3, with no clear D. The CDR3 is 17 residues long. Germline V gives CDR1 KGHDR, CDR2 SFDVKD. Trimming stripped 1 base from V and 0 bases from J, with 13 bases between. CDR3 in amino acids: CATSDFPEISSTDTQYF. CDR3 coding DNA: TGTGCCACCAGTGATTTCCCGGAGATTTCTAGCACAGATACGCAGTATTTT.

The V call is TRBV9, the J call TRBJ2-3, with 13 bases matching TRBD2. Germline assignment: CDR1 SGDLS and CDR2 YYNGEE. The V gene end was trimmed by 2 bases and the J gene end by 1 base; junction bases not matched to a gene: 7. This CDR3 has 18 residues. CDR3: CASSVTSGGRVGTDTQYF. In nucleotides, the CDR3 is TGTGCCAGCAGCGTGACTAGCGGGGGGCGAGTGGGCACAGATACGCAGTATTTT.

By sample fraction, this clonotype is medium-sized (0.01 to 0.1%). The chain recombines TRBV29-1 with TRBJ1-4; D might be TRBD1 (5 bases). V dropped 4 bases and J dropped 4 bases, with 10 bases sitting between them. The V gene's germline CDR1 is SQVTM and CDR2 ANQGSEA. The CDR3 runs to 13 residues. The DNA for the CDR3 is TGCAGCGTTGCCCCCAGGGTTAATGAAAAACTGTTTTTT. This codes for CSVAPRVNEKLFF.

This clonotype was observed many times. This chain's CDR3 is CASSRRGDYGYTF. The CDR3 coding sequence is TGTGCCAGCAGTCGAAGGGGGGACTATGGCTACACCTTC. The chain uses TRBV9 and TRBJ1-2, with D possibly matching TRBD1 (6 bases). V gave up 5 bases and J gave up 3 bases, with 11 bases separating them. CDR3 length: 13 residues. Germline CDR1 SGDLS, CDR2 YYNGEE.

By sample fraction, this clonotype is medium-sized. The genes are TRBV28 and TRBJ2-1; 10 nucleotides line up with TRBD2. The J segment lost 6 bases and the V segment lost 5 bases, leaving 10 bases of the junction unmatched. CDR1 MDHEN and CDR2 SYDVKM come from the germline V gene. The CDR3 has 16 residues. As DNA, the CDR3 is TGTGCCAGCAGTCCCAGACTAGCGGGCTCGAGCAATGAGCAGTTCTTC. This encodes CASSPRLAGSSNEQFF.

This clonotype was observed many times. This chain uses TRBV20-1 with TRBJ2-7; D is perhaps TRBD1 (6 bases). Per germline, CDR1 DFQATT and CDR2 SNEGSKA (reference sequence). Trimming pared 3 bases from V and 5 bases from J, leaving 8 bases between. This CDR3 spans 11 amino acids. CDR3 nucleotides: TGCAGTGCTAGCGAGGGGGACGAGCAGTACTTC. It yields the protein CSASEGDEQYF.

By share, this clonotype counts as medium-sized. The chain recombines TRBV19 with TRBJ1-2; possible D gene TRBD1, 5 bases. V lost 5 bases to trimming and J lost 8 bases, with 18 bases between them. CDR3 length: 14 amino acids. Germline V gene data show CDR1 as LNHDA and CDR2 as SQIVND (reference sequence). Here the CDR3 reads CASSPRDLRVGYTF. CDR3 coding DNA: TGTGCCAGTAGTCCCCGGGACCTCCGCGTAGGCTACACCTTC. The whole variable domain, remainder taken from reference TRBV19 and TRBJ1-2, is DGGITQSPKYLFRKEGQNVTLSCEQNLNHDAMYWYRQDPGQGLRLIYYSQIVNDFQKGDIAEGYSVSREKKESFPLTVTSAQKNPTAFYLCASSPRDLRVGYTFGSGTRLTVV.

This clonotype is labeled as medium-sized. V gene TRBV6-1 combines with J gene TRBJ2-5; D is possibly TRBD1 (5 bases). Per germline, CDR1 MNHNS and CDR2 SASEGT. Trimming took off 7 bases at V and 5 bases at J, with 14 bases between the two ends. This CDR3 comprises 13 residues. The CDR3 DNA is TGTGCCAGCACTTGGGCCAAGGGGGAGACCCAGTACTTC. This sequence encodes CASTWAKGETQYF.

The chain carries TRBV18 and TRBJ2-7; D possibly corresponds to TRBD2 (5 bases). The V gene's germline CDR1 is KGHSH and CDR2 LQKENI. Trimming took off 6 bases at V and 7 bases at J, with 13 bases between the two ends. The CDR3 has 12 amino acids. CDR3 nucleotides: TGTGCCAGCTCCCCGGACTCTGGGGAGCAGTACTTC. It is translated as CASSPDSGEQYF. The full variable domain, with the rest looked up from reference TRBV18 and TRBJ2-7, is NAGVMQNPRHLVRRRGQEARLRCSPMKGHSHVYWYRQLPEEGLKFMVYLQKENIIDESGMPKERFSAEFPKEGPSILRIQQVVRGDSAAYFCASSPDSGEQYFGPGTRLTVT.

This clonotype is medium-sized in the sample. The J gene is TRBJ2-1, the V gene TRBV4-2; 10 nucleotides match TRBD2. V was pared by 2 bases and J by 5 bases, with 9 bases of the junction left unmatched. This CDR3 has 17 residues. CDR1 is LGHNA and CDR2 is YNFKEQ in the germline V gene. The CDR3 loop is CASSQYLSGGPNNEQFF. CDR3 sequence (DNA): TGTGCCAGCAGCCAATACCTTAGCGGGGGGCCGAACAATGAGCAGTTCTTC.